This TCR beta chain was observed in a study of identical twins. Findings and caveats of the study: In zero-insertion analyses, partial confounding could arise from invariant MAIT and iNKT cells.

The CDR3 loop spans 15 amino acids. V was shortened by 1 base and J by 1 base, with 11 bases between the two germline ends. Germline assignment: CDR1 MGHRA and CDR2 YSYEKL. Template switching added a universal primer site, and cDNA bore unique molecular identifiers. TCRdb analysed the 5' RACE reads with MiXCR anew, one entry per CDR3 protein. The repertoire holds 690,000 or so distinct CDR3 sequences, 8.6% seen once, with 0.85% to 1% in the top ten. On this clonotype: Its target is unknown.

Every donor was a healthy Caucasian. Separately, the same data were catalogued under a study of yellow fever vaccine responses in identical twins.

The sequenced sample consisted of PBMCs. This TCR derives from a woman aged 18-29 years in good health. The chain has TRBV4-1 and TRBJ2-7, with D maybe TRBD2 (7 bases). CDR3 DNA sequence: TGCGCCAGCAGCCAAGTGGAGGGGGGGTCCTACGAGCAGTACTTC. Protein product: CASSQVEGGSYEQYF.